These 23 T cell receptor beta chains were sequenced from one sample in a study of cytomegalovirus exposure and HLA in healthy donors. It was with 60 Vbeta and 13 Jbeta primers that the PCR ran. Measured with immunoSEQ multiplex PCR; TCRdb has only the in-frame clones, and not every one. Here the sample spans 100,000 to 150,000 clones, about 79% being singletons. The sample consisted of PBMCs. These receptors were taken from a woman younger than 35 in good health and CMV-seropositive.

This clone was observed once. V and J are TRBV7-9 and TRBJ2-6, with D perhaps TRBD1 (6 bases). The CDR3 totals 15 residues. Germline CDR1 SEHNR, CDR2 FQNEAQ (reference sequence). Trimming cost V 5 bases and J 2 bases, with 10 bases left between them. The CDR3 DNA reads TGTGCCAGCAGCCAAAACAGGGCTGGGGCCAACGTCCTGACTTTC. It yields the protein CASSQNRAGANVLTF.

This CDR3 is CASSLLNNEQFF. In nucleotides, the CDR3 is TGTGCCAGCAGCCTACTCAACAATGAGCAGTTCTTC. V usage is TRBV7-9 and J usage is TRBJ2-1; D not resolved. Trimming removed 5 bases at V and 5 bases at J, with 7 bases between. Germline CDR1 is SEHNR and CDR2 is FQNEAQ (reference sequence). This CDR3 is 12 amino acids long.

The gene calls are TRBV7-8 and TRBJ2-7, with D perhaps matching TRBD1 (5 bases). The V gene's germline CDR1 is SGHVS and CDR2 FQNEAQ. The CDR3 consists of 14 residues. Trimming took 0 bases from V and 7 from J, leaving 13 bases between them. The CDR3 sequence is CASSLATQGGEQYF. The DNA of the CDR3 is TGTGCCAGCAGCTTAGCGACCCAGGGTGGAGAGCAGTACTTC. Looking up the rest from reference TRBV7-8 and TRBJ2-7 gives the full variable domain: GAGVSQSPRYKVAKRGQDVALRCDPISGHVSLFWYQQALGQGPEFLTYFQNEAQLDKSGLPSDRFFAERPEGSVSTLKIQRTQQEDSAVYLCASSLATQGGEQYFGPGTRLTVT.

This sequence joins TRBV19 and TRBJ2-1, with 9 bases fitting TRBD2. Per germline, CDR1 LNHDA and CDR2 SQIVND (reference sequence). There are 14 residues in the CDR3. V lost 9 bases, J lost 8 bases, and 11 bases stayed unmatched. In nucleotides, the CDR3 is TGTGCCAGCAACCCGAGCGGGGGGTGGTATGAGCAGTTCTTC. Its translation is CASNPSGGWYEQFF.

CDR3 region: CASSFGPRGEGYTF. Written as DNA, the CDR3 is TGTGCCAGCAGTTTTGGGCCCCGGGGGGAAGGCTACACCTTC. The chain combines TRBV27 with TRBJ1-2; D perhaps matches TRBD1 (5 bases). The V gene's germline CDR1 is MNHEY and CDR2 SMNVEV (reference sequence). The V end lost 3 bases, the J end lost 8 bases, and 16 bases lay between the germline ends. The CDR3 length is 14 residues.

The V and J genes are TRBV14 and TRBJ2-1, with TRBD2 matching 9 bases. CDR3 length equals 16 residues. The germline V gene encodes CDR1 SGHDN and CDR2 FVKESK. V lost 1 base, J lost 3 bases, and 4 bases stayed unmatched. The CDR3 bases are TGTGCCAGCAGCCAAGGAGCGGGGGGTTTCTACAATGAGCAGTTCTTC. Translating it yields CASSQGAGGFYNEQFF.

This clone was seen once. The rearrangement joins TRBV13 to TRBJ2-3; 13 positions match TRBD2. CDR1 is PRHDT, CDR2 FYEKMQ, per germline (reference sequence). V lost 4 bases to trimming and J lost 3 bases; unmatched junction nucleotides: 7. The CDR3 contains 17 residues. The CDR3 coding sequence is TGTGCCAGCAGCTCCGGACTAGCGGGGGTGAGGACAGATACGCAGTATTTT. Its translation: CASSSGLAGVRTDTQYF.

V usage is TRBV13 and J usage is TRBJ2-7, with D possibly being TRBD1 (8 bases). The CDR3 loop spans 15 amino acids. CDR1 is PRHDT and CDR2 is FYEKMQ in the germline V gene (reference sequence). V gave up 7 bases and J gave up 7 bases, with 23 bases separating them. CDR3 loop: CASTMGGQGAREQYF. The CDR3 DNA follows: TGTGCCAGCACCATGGGGGGGCAGGGGGCAAGGGAGCAGTACTTC.

Turning to this clone: One junction end disagrees with the germline gene, perhaps due to a read error. The chain employs TRBV2 and TRBJ2-4; 7 positions match TRBD2. The length of the CDR3 is 16 residues. Germline values: CDR1 SNHLY, CDR2 FYNNEI. CDR3 region: CASREGGGGVKNIQYF. The CDR3 nucleotides are TGTGCCAGCAGAGAAGGTGGCGGGGGAGTCAAAAACATTCAGTACTTC.

The V and J genes are TRBV29-1 and TRBJ2-3, with 7 positions matching TRBD1. The junction had 7 bases not matched to a gene; V was cut back by 5 bases and J by 5 bases. Germline lookup yields CDR1 SQVTM and CDR2 ANQGSEA. The CDR3 is 13 amino acids. The CDR3 region has the DNA TGCAGCGTTTATAAGGACAGGCGAGATACGCAGTATTTT. It yields the protein CSVYKDRRDTQYF.

V gene TRBV7-6 combines with J gene TRBJ2-1, with D possibly TRBD2 on 6 matching bases. V shed 5 bases and J shed 7 bases, with 12 bases lying between them. Germline lookup yields CDR1 SGHVS and CDR2 FNYEAQ. The CDR3 totals 13 residues. CDR3 residues: CASSPEEGNEQFF. The CDR3 nucleotides are TGTGCCAGCAGCCCCGAGGAGGGTAATGAGCAGTTCTTC.

This chain joins TRBV5-1 and TRBJ1-1; D unresolved. This CDR3 spans 14 amino acids. The V gene's germline CDR1 is SGHRS and CDR2 YFSETQ. Trimming left V 0 bases short and J 1 base short, with 7 bases between. CDR3 protein: CASSLDRQNTEAFF. As DNA, the CDR3 is TGCGCCAGCAGCTTGGATAGACAGAACACTGAAGCTTTCTTT.

The chain recombines TRBV19 with TRBJ1-6; D might be TRBD1 (6 bases). In germline, CDR1 is LNHDA, CDR2 SQIVND (reference sequence). Between the trimmed V and J ends, which lost 3 bases and 13 bases, there was a span of 16 bases. This CDR3 is built from 14 residues. CDR3 sequence (DNA): TGTGCCAGTAGTATCCGGGGGGCCATGATGCCCCTCCACTTT. Translated: CASSIRGAMMPLHF.

The CDR3 coding sequence is TGCGCCAGCCATTCCGGGACAGGGGGAGATACGCAGTATTTT. This encodes CASHSGTGGDTQYF. The rearrangement uses TRBV5-1 and TRBJ2-3; 11 positions agree with TRBD1. The CDR3 runs 14 residues. The germline CDR1 and CDR2 sequences are SGHRS and YFSETQ. After removal of 7 bases from V and 5 bases from J, the junction contained 6 bases not matched to a gene.

The rearrangement links TRBV7-3 to TRBJ2-5; TRBD1 agrees at 9 bases. Germline assignment: CDR1 SGHTA and CDR2 FQGTGA. The CDR3 consists of 14 residues. V lost 5 bases, J lost 4 bases, and 5 bases stayed unmatched. The CDR3 here is CASSPQTGGETQYF. The DNA for the CDR3 is TGTGCCAGCAGCCCACAGACAGGGGGAGAGACCCAGTACTTC. The full variable domain, with the rest looked up from reference TRBV7-3 and TRBJ2-5, is GAGVSQTPSNKVTEKGKYVELRCDPISGHTALYWYRQSLGQGPEFLIYFQGTGAADDSGLPNDRFFAVRPEGSVSTLKIQRTERGDSAVYLCASSPQTGGETQYFGPGTRLLVL.

This clone was counted once. This sequence joins TRBV6-1 and TRBJ2-7; 7 bases align to TRBD1. From germline, CDR1 is MNHNS and CDR2 SASEGT. Trimming cost V 10 bases and J 2 bases; bases outside gene matches: 5. There are 12 residues in the CDR3. As DNA, the CDR3 is TGTGCCATCAGACAGGGTGCCTACGAGCAGTACTTC. The encoded protein is CAIRQGAYEQYF.

The V and J genes are TRBV7-6 and TRBJ1-5; D remains ambiguous. Germline CDR1 reads SGHVS; CDR2 reads FNYEAQ. Between the trimmed V and J ends, which lost 5 bases and 7 bases, there was a span of 9 bases. CDR3 length equals 12 residues. CDR3 nucleotide sequence: TGTGCCAGCAGCGAAGGCGGCCAGCCCCAGCATTTT. Translating it yields CASSEGGQPQHF.

This clone was counted between two and nine times. This sequence joins TRBV5-4 and TRBJ2-5, with D perhaps TRBD1 (5 bases). The CDR3 spans 15 residues. Looked up from germline, CDR1 is SGHNT and CDR2 is YYREEE (reference sequence). Trimming shortened V by 4 bases and J by 5 bases, and 18 bases separated the two germline ends. CDR3 protein: CASSPPGNAYETQYF. Here the CDR3 DNA reads TGTGCCAGCAGCCCCCCAGGGAATGCGTATGAGACCCAGTACTTC. Complete variable domain (other parts from reference TRBV5-4 and TRBJ2-5): ETGVTQSPTHLIKTRGQQVTLRCSSQSGHNTVSWYQQALGQGPQFIFQYYREEENGRGNFPPRFSGLQFPNYSSELNVNALELDDSALYLCASSPPGNAYETQYFGPGTRLLVL.

The chain uses TRBV27 and TRBJ2-1, with 11 bases that match TRBD2. This CDR3 has 14 residues. The germline CDR1 and CDR2 sequences are MNHEY and SMNVEV (reference sequence). V lost 5 bases and J lost 15; bases outside the gene matches: 12. The CDR3 DNA reads TGTGCCAGCAGTCCCCCTAGCGGGGGGCCTACCTGGTTCTTC. This sequence encodes CASSPPSGGPTWFF.

This clone was counted only a few times. V is TRBV5-1 and J is TRBJ2-1; 8 nucleotides align to TRBD1. Germline CDR1 and CDR2: SGHRS and YFSETQ. The V and J ends lost 3 bases and 5 bases, in that order; junction bases with no gene match: 4. The CDR3 is 14 amino acids. The CDR3 DNA follows: TGCGCCAGCAGCTCAGGGGGCGTCGACAATGAGCAGTTCTTC. It specifies CASSSGGVDNEQFF.

The chain uses TRBV11-3 and TRBJ2-1; 12 bases line up with TRBD2. Germline V gene lookup returns CDR1 SGHNT and CDR2 YENEEA. The CDR3 contains 16 residues. Trimming took 5 bases from V and 4 from J; bases not matched to a gene: 6. The CDR3 DNA sequence: TGTGCCAGCAGCCCACCGACTAGCGGGGGTTACAATGAGCAGTTCTTC. It specifies CASSPPTSGGYNEQFF.

The chain recombines TRBV19 with TRBJ2-1, with D tentatively TRBD2 (6 bases). The CDR3 is 16 residues long. V lost 4 bases, J lost 0 bases, and 13 bases lay in between. Germline V gives CDR1 LNHDA, CDR2 SQIVND (reference sequence). Here the CDR3 DNA reads TGTGCCAGTAGTAATTATCTAGCGAGCTCCTACAATGAGCAGTTCTTC. Translated, it gives CASSNYLASSYNEQFF.

J is TRBJ2-7 and V is TRBV7-9; no definite D call. The CDR3 spans 13 residues. Germline V lookup: CDR1 SEHNR, CDR2 FQNEAQ (reference sequence). V lost 2 bases and J lost 0, with 5 bases in between. DNA for the CDR3: TGTGCCAGCAGCTTACAGGACTCCTACGAGCAGTACTTC. It encodes CASSLQDSYEQYF.